This T cell receptor (beta chain) came from a study of cytomegalovirus exposure and HLA in healthy donors. V was cut by 5 bases and J by 5 bases, with 15 bases left in between. The CDR3 is made up of 14 amino acids. The V gene's germline CDR1 is MNHEY and CDR2 SMNVEV (reference sequence). The table lists this clone with a few counts. The PCR was carried out with 60 Vbeta primers and 13 Jbeta primers. Profiling relied on immunoSEQ multiplex PCR, and the TCRdb table lists in-frame clones only, not all of them. The sample yields 100,000 to 150,000 clones, 75% to 85% seen once. Sequences were obtained from PBMCs. This chain uses TRBV27 with TRBJ2-5; D is unresolved. The origin of this receptor is a man between 45 and 60 years old in good health and CMV-seronegative. CDR3 nucleotides: TGTGCCAGCAGTCGCCCCGGGTACGGCGAGACCCAGTACTTC. Amino acids: CASSRPGYGETQYF.